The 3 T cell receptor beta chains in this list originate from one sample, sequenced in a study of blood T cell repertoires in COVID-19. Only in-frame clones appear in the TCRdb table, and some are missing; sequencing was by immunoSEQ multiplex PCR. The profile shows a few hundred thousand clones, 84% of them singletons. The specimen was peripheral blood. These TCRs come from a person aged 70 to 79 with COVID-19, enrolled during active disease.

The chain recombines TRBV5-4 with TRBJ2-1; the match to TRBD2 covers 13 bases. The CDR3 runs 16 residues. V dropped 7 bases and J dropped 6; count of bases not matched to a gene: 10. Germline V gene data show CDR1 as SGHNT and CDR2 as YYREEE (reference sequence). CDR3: CASHTSGGARGNEQFF. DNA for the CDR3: TGTGCCAGCCACACTAGCGGGGGGGCCCGGGGCAATGAGCAGTTCTTC. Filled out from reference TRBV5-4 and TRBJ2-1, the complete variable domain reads ETGVTQSPTHLIKTRGQQVTLRCSSQSGHNTVSWYQQALGQGPQFIFQYYREEENGRGNFPPRFSGLQFPNYSSELNVNALELDDSALYLCASHTSGGARGNEQFFGPGTRLTVL.

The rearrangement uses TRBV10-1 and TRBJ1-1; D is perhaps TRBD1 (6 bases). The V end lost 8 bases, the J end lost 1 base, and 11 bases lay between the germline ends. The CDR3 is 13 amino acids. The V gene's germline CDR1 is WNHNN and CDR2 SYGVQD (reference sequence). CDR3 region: CASFMTGNTEAFF. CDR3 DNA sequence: TGCGCCAGCTTCATGACAGGGAACACTGAAGCTTTCTTT.

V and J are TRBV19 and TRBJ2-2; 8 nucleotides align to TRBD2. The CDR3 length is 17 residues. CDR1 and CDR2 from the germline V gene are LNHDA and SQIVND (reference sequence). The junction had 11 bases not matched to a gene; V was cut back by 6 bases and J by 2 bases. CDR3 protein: CASRSRGGSGNTGELFF. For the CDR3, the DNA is TGTGCCAGTAGGAGCCGGGGGGGTAGCGGCAACACCGGGGAGCTGTTTTTT.